The 10 T cell receptor beta chains reported below all come from one sample, sequenced in a study of OX40 agonist ivuxolimab in advanced cancers. Here immunoSEQ multiplex PCR was the method, and the copy in TCRdb shows in-frame clones only, minus some. This table holds more than 70,000 clones, just under 85% found once. Source: CD4+ or CD8+ T cells sorted from blood, taken in a trial of the OX40 agonist ivuxolimab. The receptors derive from an adult with an advanced solid tumor such as melanoma, head and neck, liver or kidney cancer.

The V and J genes are TRBV6-1 and TRBJ1-1; 8 positions match TRBD1. This CDR3 has 14 residues. From germline, CDR1 is MNHNS and CDR2 SASEGT. The J segment lost 7 bases and the V segment lost 5 bases, leaving 9 bases of the junction unmatched. The CDR3 loop reads CASSTRTGIDEAFF. CDR3 in DNA: TGTGCCAGCAGTACCCGGACAGGGATTGATGAAGCTTTCTTT.

The CDR3 DNA is TGTGCCAGCAGTTTCCCCGTTGCCCAGGGAGGGATCACTGAAGCTTTCTTT. Translation: CASSFPVAQGGITEAFF. The chain employs TRBV27 and TRBJ1-1; weak D call: TRBD1 (5 bases). Trimming removed 3 bases from V and 4 bases from J, with 21 bases in between. Per germline, CDR1 MNHEY and CDR2 SMNVEV (reference sequence). The CDR3 has 17 amino acids.

The V gene is TRBV6-1, the J gene TRBJ2-3, with 11 positions matching TRBD2. V lost 4 bases to trimming and J lost 6 bases; unmatched junction nucleotides: 9. CDR1 and CDR2 (germline): MNHNS, SASEGT. The CDR3 runs to 16 residues. The CDR3: CASSARTSGFSDTQYF. The CDR3 nucleotides are TGTGCCAGCAGTGCCCGGACTAGCGGGTTCTCGGATACGCAGTATTTT.

The genes are TRBV7-2 and TRBJ2-5; TRBD2 matches 9 bases. From germline, CDR1 is SGHTA and CDR2 FQGNSA. The CDR3 is made up of 13 amino acids. Trimming removed 6 bases from V and 3 bases from J; junction bases left unmatched: 2. CDR3 region: CASSPSGKETQYF. In DNA form, the CDR3 reads TGTGCCAGCAGTCCTAGCGGGAAAGAGACCCAGTACTTC.

The chain has TRBV28 and TRBJ1-6; D remains ambiguous. The germline V gene has CDR1 MDHEN and CDR2 SYDVKM. This CDR3 has 11 amino acids. Trimming removed 5 bases at V and 16 bases at J, with 12 bases between. The CDR3 coding sequence is TGTGCCAGCAGTCTATCCGGGCCACTCCACTTT. It yields the protein CASSLSGPLHF.

The rearrangement uses TRBV27 and TRBJ2-3; D remains ambiguous. CDR3 size: 13 residues. V was trimmed by 4 bases and J by 1 base, leaving 6 bases between them. Germline CDR1 is MNHEY and CDR2 is SMNVEV (reference sequence). DNA for the CDR3: TGTGCCAGCAGTTGGGCGGGCACAGATACGCAGTATTTT. It translates to CASSWAGTDTQYF.

This sequence joins TRBV30 and TRBJ1-6; no clear D. The germline V gene encodes CDR1 GTSNPN and CDR2 SVGIG (reference sequence). The CDR3 has 13 amino acids. Trimming cost V 1 base and J 8 bases, with 9 bases left between them. The CDR3 reads CAWSAEGYSPLHF. CDR3 bases: TGTGCCTGGAGTGCTGAGGGATATTCACCCCTCCACTTT.

V is TRBV2 and J is TRBJ2-3; possible D gene TRBD2, 6 bases. Germline V lookup: CDR1 SNHLY, CDR2 FYNNEI. Trimming took 10 bases from V and 2 from J, leaving 16 bases between them. This CDR3 has 14 residues. This CDR3 is CATIPGLATDTQYF. CDR3 coding DNA: TGTGCCACAATCCCGGGACTGGCCACAGATACGCAGTATTTT. Drawing the rest from reference TRBV2 and TRBJ2-3, the complete variable domain is EPEVTQTPSHQVTQMGQEVILRCVPISNHLYFYWYRQILGQKVEFLVSFYNNEISEKSEIFDDQFSVERPDGSNFTLKIRSTKLEDSAMYFCATIPGLATDTQYFGPGTRLTVL.

J is TRBJ2-5 and V is TRBV29-1; 7 bases agree with TRBD2. CDR1 is SQVTM, CDR2 ANQGSEA, per germline. V shed 3 bases, J shed 3 bases, and the junction held 1 base outside the gene matches. CDR3 size: 12 residues. The CDR3 loop reads CSVDGGEETQYF. DNA of the CDR3: TGCAGCGTTGATGGGGGGGAAGAGACCCAGTACTTC.

This clone was observed a single time. V and J are TRBV30 and TRBJ1-2; D is uncertain. The CDR3 sequence is 11 residues long. From germline, CDR1 is GTSNPN and CDR2 SVGIG (reference sequence). Trimming shortened V by 4 bases and J by 2 bases, and 5 bases separated the two germline ends. CDR3 in amino acids: CAWTANYGYTF. DNA of the CDR3: TGTGCCTGGACAGCCAACTATGGCTACACCTTC.